A selection of T cell receptor beta chains follows, all from one sample in a study of cytomegalovirus exposure and HLA in healthy donors. Method: immunoSEQ multiplex PCR; TCRdb's copy keeps in-frame clones and lacks some. The sample has roughly 200,000 clones, nearly 80% seen once. The sequenced material came from PBMCs. The receptors were gathered from a female donor in good health and CMV-seronegative. Each CDR3 is given with its conserved first and last residue. D genes are given only for firm matches. Only some rows state a clone size, as once, few, many or a class for expanded clones.

>NA|TRBV11-2|TRBJ2-5|TRBD2
TGTGCCAGCAGCTGGGGGGGCCAAGAGACCCAGTACTTC
CASSWGGQETQYF
>NA|TRBV15|TRBJ1-2|NA
TGTGCCACCAGCAGAGTTGCGGCCCCCTATGGCTACACCTTC
CATSRVAAPYGYTF
>NA|TRBV29-1|TRBJ2-1|TRBD2
TGCAGCGTTGGGGGAGCGGGGCCAGCGGGTGAGCAGTTCTTC
CSVGGAGPAGEQFF
>NA|TRBV5-6|TRBJ2-1|NA
TGTGCCAGCAGCTGGGACTTCTACAATGAGCAGTTCTTC
CASSWDFYNEQFF
>NA|TRBV18|TRBJ2-7|TRBD2
TGTGCCAGCTCAGAGGAGACTAGCGGGAGGGGCGAGCAGTACTTC
CASSEETSGRGEQYF
>NA|TRBV18|TRBJ1-4|TRBD1
TGTGCCAGCTCATCTACAGGGGTTGGGGAAAAACTGTTTTTT
CASSSTGVGEKLFF
>NA|TRBV19|TRBJ1-5|NA
TGTGCCAGTAGTGTGAACTACAGGGTTGGAAATCAGCCCCAGCATTTT
CASSVNYRVGNQPQHF
>NA|TRBV4-2|TRBJ1-2|NA
TGTGCCAGCAGCCAAGCCGACACCGGGACAAATAACTATGGCTACACCTTC
CASSQADTGTNNYGYTF
>NA|TRBV14|TRBJ1-1|NA
TGTGCCAGCAGCCAAGGGAGGGTCGCTGAAGCTTTCTTT
CASSQGRVAEAFF
>NA|TRBV5-4|TRBJ2-7|NA
TGTGCCAGCAGCTTGATTAGAGGCCACGAGCAGTACTTC
CASSLIRGHEQYF
>NA|TRBV11-2|TRBJ2-2|TRBD1
TGTGCCAGCAGCTCCGGGACAGGTTTCGGGGGGGAGCTGTTTTTT
CASSSGTGFGGELFF
>NA|TRBV2|TRBJ2-3|TRBD2
TGTGCCACGCAGTGGCGGGGGGGCAGCGATACGCAGTATTTT
CATQWRGGSDTQYF
>few|TRBV18|TRBJ1-6|NA
TGTGCCAGCTCGCCTAAGGGAGGGGATTCACCCCTCCACTTT
CASSPKGGDSPLHF
>NA|TRBV6-5|TRBJ1-1|NA
TGTGCCAGCAGTGAACTCAGGGTTGGGGCTTTCTTT
CASSELRVGAFF
>NA|TRBV2|TRBJ1-2|NA
TGTGCCAGCACGATCGGGGGGGGCTATGGCTACACCTTC
CASTIGGGYGYTF
>NA|TRBV28|TRBJ2-7|NA
TGTGCCAGCAATCCGGGACTGAGCTCCTACGAGCAGTACTTC
CASNPGLSSYEQYF
>NA|TRBV27|TRBJ1-4|TRBD1
TGTGCCAGCAGTCCAGGGACAGGGGGGCCTAATGAAAAACTGTTTTTT
CASSPGTGGPNEKLFF
>NA|TRBV29-1|TRBJ2-5|TRBD1
TGCAGCGTTGAAGCGGGACAGGGAGAGTATGAGACCCAGTACTTC
CSVEAGQGEYETQYF
>NA|TRBV5-1|TRBJ2-4|TRBD1
TGCGCCAGCAGCTTGGGGACAGGGGGAAAAAACATTCAGTACTTC
CASSLGTGGKNIQYF
>NA|TRBV2|TRBJ2-1|NA
TGTGCCAGCTCTAAGACTTCAAGTGAGCAGTTCTTC
CASSKTSSEQFF
>once|TRBV4-1|TRBJ1-2|TRBD1
TGCGCCAGCAGCCAAGTGCCGGGACAGCAAATATATGGCTACACCTTC
CASSQVPGQQIYGYTF
>NA|TRBV19|TRBJ2-1|TRBD2
TGTGCCAGTAGTATAGGGGGGGGGAGCTCCTACAATGAGCAGTTCTTC
CASSIGGGSSYNEQFF
>NA|TRBV9|TRBJ2-7|TRBD2
TGTGCCAGCAGCCCCAAAGGACTAGCGGGAGAAAATTCCGAGCAGTACTTC
CASSPKGLAGENSEQYF
>once|TRBV29-1|TRBJ1-2|TRBD1
TGCAGCGCTAGGACAGGGTGGAATGGCTACACCTTC
CSARTGWNGYTF
>NA|TRBV10-1|TRBJ2-1|TRBD2
TGCGCCAGCAGTGAGGGACTAGCGGGAGAGGTCAATGAGCAGTTCTTC
CASSEGLAGEVNEQFF
>NA|TRBV10-3|TRBJ1-1|TRBD1
TGTGCCATCAGTGAGTTGGGACAGGGATCAGGAGCTTTCTTT
CAISELGQGSGAFF
>NA|TRBV9|TRBJ2-1|TRBD2
TGTGCCAGCAGCGATGGCGGGAGCTACAATGAGCAGTTCTTC
CASSDGGSYNEQFF
>NA|TRBV19|TRBJ2-3|TRBD1
TGTGCCAGTAGTATAGGGGGCCCTGACAGGGTCAAGCGCACAGATACGCAGTATTTT
CASSIGGPDRVKRTDTQYF
>NA|TRBV30|TRBJ2-1|NA
TGTGCCTGCCCGGGGTCCTACAATGAGCAGTTCTTC
CACPGSYNEQFF
>NA|TRBV4-1|TRBJ2-5|TRBD2
TGCGCCAGCAGCCAAGGGCTGCGGGGGGGCAGTCAAGAGACCCAGTACTTC
CASSQGLRGGSQETQYF
>NA|TRBV7-8|TRBJ2-2|TRBD2
TGTGCCAGCAGTGTTCTAGCGGGAGGTAACACCGGGGAGCTGTTTTTT
CASSVLAGGNTGELFF
>NA|TRBV6-5|TRBJ2-1|TRBD2
TGTGCCAGCAGTTGGACTAGCGGGGGTCCCTACAATGAGCAGTTCTTC
CASSWTSGGPYNEQFF
>NA|TRBV11-2|TRBJ2-5|NA
TGTGCCAGCAGCCAGCAAGAGACCCAGTACTTC
CASSQQETQYF
>few|TRBV5-6|TRBJ2-1|NA
TGTGCCAGCAGCTTCACATTTTTAAATGAGCAGTTCTTC
CASSFTFLNEQFF
>few|TRBV30|TRBJ1-6|NA
TGTGCCTGGAGTCAGAGAAGGGGATTCTATAATTCACCCCTCCACTTT
CAWSQRRGFYNSPLHF